The 19 T cell receptor beta chains below all came from one sample that was sequenced in a study of graft-versus-host responses after intestinal transplantation. Only in-frame clones appear in the TCRdb table, and some are missing; sequencing was by immunoSEQ multiplex PCR. The sample yields roughly 38,000 clones, just under 95% seen once. Sequencing used PBMCs, obtained 16 days after intestinal transplant. The receptor source for this set is a human patient who received an intestinal transplant, so some T cells may come from the graft donor.

In nucleotides, the CDR3 is TGCGCCAGCAGTGAAACGGTGGGATACAATGAGCAGTTCTTC. It encodes CASSETVGYNEQFF. This chain uses TRBV10-2 with TRBJ2-1; D gene uncertain. This CDR3 spans 14 amino acids. V was shortened by 3 bases and J by 4 bases, with 10 bases between the two germline ends. CDR1 and CDR2 from the germline V gene are WSHSY and SAAADI.

The chain links TRBV7-6 to TRBJ2-7, with 15 bases fitting TRBD2. CDR1 and CDR2 from the germline V gene are SGHVS and FNYEAQ. Unmatched junction bases numbered 2, after V lost 4 bases and J lost 1 base. The CDR3 is 16 amino acids. The CDR3 is CASSSGTSGRSYEQYF. CDR3 in DNA: TGTGCCAGCAGCTCTGGGACTAGCGGGAGGTCCTACGAGCAGTACTTC.

The chain has TRBV11-2 and TRBJ2-1; perhaps TRBD2 as D (6 bases). This CDR3 contains 13 residues. Germline V gene data show CDR1 as SGHAT and CDR2 as FQNNGV. The V gene lost 2 bases and the J gene lost 6 bases, with 8 bases spanning the gap. CDR3 DNA: TGTGCCAGCAGCTTAACGGGAGCCAATGAGCAGTTCTTC. Residues: CASSLTGANEQFF.

The gene calls are TRBV4-1 and TRBJ2-1; 12 nucleotides line up with TRBD2. The CDR3 is made up of 18 amino acids. Per the germline V gene, CDR1 is MGHRA and CDR2 is YSYEKL. V lost 1 base, J lost 5 bases, and 9 bases stayed unmatched. CDR3 nucleotides: TGCGCCAGCAGCCAAGCGGGACTAGCGGGTATAGGGAACAATGAGCAGTTCTTC. Its translation is CASSQAGLAGIGNNEQFF.

This chain connects TRBV28 to TRBJ2-3; D gene ambiguous. Germline V lookup: CDR1 MDHEN, CDR2 SYDVKM. The CDR3 is 13 amino acids. Deletions cut 2 bases from V and 3 bases from J, with 6 bases between. As DNA, the CDR3 is TGTGCCAGCAGTTTAGCGACGACAGATACGCAGTATTTT. Amino acids: CASSLATTDTQYF.

This chain links TRBV5-6 with TRBJ2-2; TRBD1 aligns across 10 bases. The germline CDR1 and CDR2 sequences are SGHDT and YYEEEE. The V segment lost 3 bases and the J segment 5 bases; nucleotides outside the gene matches: 7. The CDR3 is made up of 16 amino acids. The CDR3 region is CASSSRTGGLTGELFF. CDR3 bases: TGTGCCAGCAGCTCCCGGACAGGGGGTCTTACCGGGGAGCTGTTTTTT.

V and J are TRBV7-2 and TRBJ2-7; TRBD1 aligns across 8 bases. The CDR3 consists of 15 residues. Germline values: CDR1 SGHTA, CDR2 FQGNSA. V shed 5 bases and J 6 bases; nucleotides not matched to a gene: 12. The CDR3 DNA is TGTGCCAGCAGCCTTTTTACAGGGGGAGGCGGCGAGCAGTACTTC. It specifies CASSLFTGGGGEQYF.

V gene TRBV4-1 combines with J gene TRBJ2-5, with D possibly being TRBD1 (6 bases). Trimming took 2 bases from V and 1 from J, leaving 11 bases between them. Germline V gene data show CDR1 as MGHRA and CDR2 as YSYEKL. The CDR3 runs to 15 residues. For the CDR3, the DNA is TGCGCCAGCAGCCAATTACAGGGATCCCAAGAGACCCAGTACTTC. Amino acid sequence: CASSQLQGSQETQYF.

The chain uses TRBV28 and TRBJ2-1, with D unclear. The CDR3 sequence is 15 residues long. Germline V gene data show CDR1 as MDHEN and CDR2 as SYDVKM. Trimming took 3 bases from V and 6 from J, leaving 15 bases between them. This CDR3 is CASSFGSVSANEQFF. CDR3 sequence (DNA): TGTGCCAGCAGTTTTGGGTCAGTAAGCGCCAATGAGCAGTTCTTC.

This clone was recorded once. The V call is TRBV10-3, the J call TRBJ2-3, with 9 bases lining up with TRBD2. Unmatched junction bases numbered 8, after V lost 6 bases and J lost 7 bases. The CDR3 spans 14 residues. In germline, CDR1 is ENHRY, CDR2 SYGVKD. CDR3 loop: CAIRPGLAPYTQYF. In DNA form, the CDR3 reads TGTGCCATCAGGCCGGGACTAGCTCCCTATACGCAGTATTTT.

This clone has just a few counts. The sample carries other DNA sequences with the same CDR3. V usage is TRBV7-9 and J usage is TRBJ2-7; D gene unclear. Germline CDR1 SEHNR, CDR2 FQNEAQ (reference sequence). V gave up 1 base and J gave up 4 bases, with 5 bases separating them. This CDR3 has 12 residues. This CDR3 is CASSLGSYEQYF. CDR3 bases: TGTGCCAGCAGCTTAGGCAGTTACGAGCAGTACTTC.

The V call is TRBV29-1, the J call TRBJ2-7; 14 bases fit TRBD2. The V gene end was trimmed by 3 bases and the J gene end by 2 bases; junction bases not matched to a gene: 6. Germline CDR1 and CDR2: SQVTM and ANQGSEA. This CDR3 is built from 16 residues. The CDR3 DNA reads as TGCAGCGTTGAGGGGACTAGCGGGAGAGGACCCTACGAGCAGTACTTC. Encoded protein: CSVEGTSGRGPYEQYF.

The rearrangement joins TRBV27 to TRBJ2-5; D is unclear. The CDR3 covers 12 residues. Germline loops: CDR1 MNHEY, CDR2 SMNVEV (reference sequence). The ends were cut back, 9 bases at V and 1 base at J, with 9 bases in the middle. The CDR3 reads CASKGSQETQYF. The CDR3 region has the DNA TGTGCCAGTAAAGGGTCCCAAGAGACCCAGTACTTC.

The J gene is TRBJ1-1, the V gene TRBV7-9, with D tentatively TRBD1 (5 bases). Germline V gives CDR1 SEHNR, CDR2 FQNEAQ (reference sequence). The CDR3 is made up of 15 amino acids. V was pared by 6 bases and J by 1 base, with 15 bases between. The CDR3 here is CASSQEGWENTEAFF. Written as DNA, the CDR3 is TGTGCCAGCAGTCAAGAGGGGTGGGAGAACACTGAAGCTTTCTTT.

The chain carries TRBV2 and TRBJ2-1, with TRBD1 matching over 10 bases. Germline values: CDR1 SNHLY, CDR2 FYNNEI. The CDR3 covers 16 residues. With V trimmed by 3 bases and J by 2 bases, 4 bases remained unmatched. The chain's CDR3 is CASSDPTGGTYNEQFF. As DNA, the CDR3 is TGTGCCAGCAGTGACCCGACAGGGGGCACCTACAATGAGCAGTTCTTC.

V is TRBV15 and J is TRBJ1-6; a weak D match, TRBD1 (5 bases). V was shortened by 8 bases and J by 1 base, with 15 bases between the two germline ends. The CDR3 sequence is 16 residues long. Germline V lookup: CDR1 LNHNV, CDR2 YYDKDF (reference sequence). CDR3 in amino acids: CATSVGDLSYNSPLHF. DNA for the CDR3: TGTGCCACCTCCGTAGGGGATCTTTCCTATAATTCACCCCTCCACTTT.

The sample holds a few counts of this clone. The chain carries TRBV6-1 and TRBJ1-3, with a weak D call TRBD1 (5 bases). V was trimmed by 3 bases and J by 6 bases, leaving 15 bases between them. The length of the CDR3 is 15 residues. Germline assignment: CDR1 MNHNS and CDR2 SASEGT. CDR3 amino acids: CASSDGVLGTNTIYF. The CDR3 coding sequence is TGTGCCAGCAGTGATGGGGTGTTAGGGACAAACACCATATATTTT.

In regard to this clone: A read error may produce the germline difference seen at one junction end. The rearrangement links TRBV30 to TRBJ2-7; D may be TRBD1 (5 bases). The CDR3 spans 13 residues. Germline V gene data show CDR1 as GTSNPN and CDR2 as SVGIG (reference sequence). The CDR3 is CAWRLAGIFEQCF. As DNA, the CDR3 is TGTGCCTGGAGGCTCGCAGGGATCTTCGAGCAGTGCTTC.

The CDR3 nucleotides read TGTGCCAGCAGTTTGGGGAGGGGTAGGTTAATAAATCAGCCCCAGCATTTT. Protein product: CASSLGRGRLINQPQHF. This rearrangement joins TRBV27 to TRBJ1-5, with D possibly being TRBD1 (5 bases). The CDR3 covers 17 residues. Germline CDR1 is MNHEY and CDR2 is SMNVEV (reference sequence). The V gene lost 3 bases and the J gene lost 4 bases, with 19 bases spanning the gap.